This TCR beta chain was sequenced during a study of CD8+CD57+ T cells in acquired aplastic anemia. CDR3 size: 15 residues. The germline V gene encodes CDR1 SGHTA and CDR2 FQGTGA. V dropped 7 bases and J dropped 4; count of bases not matched to a gene: 10. Study results and caveats: Found in both controls and patients were fewer than 35 CD8+ CDR3 sequences.

The use of genomic DNA as template underpinned the TCR beta VDJ and CDR3 profiling. One entry per CDR3 protein, called by TCRdb with MiXCR from the reads. The sample yields 270,000 or so distinct CDR3 sequences, 65% to 90% seen once. As to this clonotype: Its cognate antigen is unknown.

Only patients with CD8+CD57+ cell expansion on flow cytometry were chosen for sequencing. The chain recombines TRBV7-3 with TRBJ2-5; 9 positions match TRBD2. The sequence came from a human donor with aplastic anemia. The specimen was sorted CD4+, CD8+, or CD8+CD57+ T cells (not recorded which) from PBMCs. The CDR3 DNA sequence: TGTGCCAGCACATCTAGCGGGACTGGGGGAGAGACCCAGTACTTC. This encodes CASTSSGTGGETQYF.